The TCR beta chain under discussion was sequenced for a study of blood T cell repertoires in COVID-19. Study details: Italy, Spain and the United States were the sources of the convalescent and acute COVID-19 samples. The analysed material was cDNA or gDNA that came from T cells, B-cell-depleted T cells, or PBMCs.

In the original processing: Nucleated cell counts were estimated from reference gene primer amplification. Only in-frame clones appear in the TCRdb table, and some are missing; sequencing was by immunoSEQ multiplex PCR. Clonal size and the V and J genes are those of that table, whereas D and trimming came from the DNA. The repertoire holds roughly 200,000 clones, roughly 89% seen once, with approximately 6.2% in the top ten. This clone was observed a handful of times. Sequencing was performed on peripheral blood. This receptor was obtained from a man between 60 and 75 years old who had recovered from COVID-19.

The CDR3 here is CATGTDQTDTQYF. The CDR3 bases are TGTGCCACCGGGACAGATCAGACAGATACGCAGTATTTT. The chain carries TRBV24-1 and TRBJ2-3; 7 bases agree with TRBD1. This CDR3 is 13 amino acids long. Trimming took 9 bases from V and 3 from J; bases not matched to a gene: 5. In germline, CDR1 is KGHDR, CDR2 SFDVKD.